The 7 T cell receptor beta chains given below trace back to one sample, sequenced in a study of T cell repertoires in cytomegalovirus infection. Each CDR3 protein is one row after TCRdb ran MiXCR on the reads. This table has around 490,000 distinct CDR3 sequences, more than 25% appearing once. The source material was PBMCs. The receptor source for this set is a human donor in good health (CMV status not recorded). Some clones in this sample may be carry-over from other donors' samples.

The chain couples TRBV12-3 or TRBV12-4 to TRBJ2-1, with 12 bases fitting TRBD2. V was clipped by 2 bases and J by 7 bases; unmatched bases: 9. The CDR3 spans 17 residues. The chain's CDR3 is CASSLRTSGIVGNEQFF. The CDR3 region has the DNA TGTGCCAGCAGTTTACGGACTAGCGGGATAGTCGGGAATGAGCAGTTCTTC.

This clonotype has a handful of counts. CDR3 amino acids: CASSHRPWGETQYF. CDR3 sequence (DNA): TGCGCCAGCAGCCACCGGCCCTGGGGAGAGACCCAGTACTTC. V is TRBV4-1 and J is TRBJ2-5; D gene unclear. V lost 3 bases, J lost 4 bases, and 12 bases lay in between. There are 14 residues in the CDR3. Germline V gene lookup returns CDR1 MGHRA and CDR2 YSYEKL.

The rearrangement links TRBV19 to TRBJ2-3, with 10 positions matching TRBD2. V lost 1 base and J lost 1; bases outside the gene matches: 8. CDR1 LNHDA and CDR2 SQIVND come from the germline V gene (reference sequence). This CDR3 has 18 amino acids. This chain's CDR3 is CASSIVGLATRRTDTQYF. The CDR3, as DNA: TGTGCCAGTAGTATAGTGGGACTAGCGACAAGACGCACAGATACGCAGTATTTT.

The chain has TRBV6-2 or TRBV6-3 and TRBJ2-7, with 10 bases aligning to TRBD2. Germline-derived CDR1 and CDR2 are MNHEY and SVGEGT. With V trimmed by 5 bases and J by 6 bases, 7 bases remained unmatched. The CDR3 totals 14 residues. This CDR3 is CASSPPGLASEQYV. In DNA form, the CDR3 reads TGTGCCAGCAGTCCACCGGGACTAGCGTCCGAGCAGTACGTC.

This clonotype was seen only a few times. The gene calls are TRBV19 and TRBJ1-5; 8 bases are a match to TRBD1. CDR1 is LNHDA, CDR2 SQIVND, per germline (reference sequence). J lost 4 bases, V lost 4 bases, and 12 bases had no gene match. CDR3 length: 17 amino acids. The CDR3 DNA reads as TGTGCCAGTAGTAGCGGATCCGGGACAGGTTTTAATCAGCCCCAGCATTTT. It specifies CASSSGSGTGFNQPQHF.

J is TRBJ1-6 and V is TRBV27, with D uncertain. The CDR3 consists of 14 residues. The V end was cut by 10 bases, the J end by 7 bases, with 17 bases between. The germline CDR1 and CDR2 sequences are MNHEY and SMNVEV (reference sequence). CDR3 sequence reads: CATQLRTANSPLHF. CDR3 DNA sequence: TGTGCCACCCAGCTCAGGACGGCCAATTCACCCCTCCACTTT.

This clonotype was counted only a few times. The chain carries TRBV20-1 and TRBJ1-4; 9 bases line up with TRBD1. The trim removed 6 bases at V and 7 bases at J, leaving 3 bases unmatched. CDR3 length: 12 residues. Germline V gene sequence: CDR1 DFQATT, CDR2 SNEGSKA (reference sequence). The CDR3 bases are TGCAGTGCCGAGGGACAGGGTGAAAAACTGTTTTTT. It yields the protein CSAEGQGEKLFF.